The rows below give T cell receptor beta chains drawn from one sample of a study of beta chain features in type 1 diabetes. Measured with immunoSEQ multiplex PCR; TCRdb has only the in-frame clones, and not every one. The sample consists of some 250,000 clones, roughly 13% of them appearing once. Sequenced material: naive CD4+ T cells from blood. The receptors were sampled from a man aged 25 to 45 with type 1 diabetes. The CDR3 runs from the conserved cysteine through the conserved F or W. D genes are given only for firm matches.

>TRBJ2-1|TRBV9|TRBD2
CASSVTLQRGSYNEQFF
>TRBJ2-1|TRBV19|.
CASSIGQSFNEQFF
>TRBJ1-1|TRBV5-6|.
CASSLEGEAFF
>TRBJ1-6|TRBV29-1|TRBD1
CSVADRGDSPLHF
>TRBJ2-5|TRBV11-2|.
CASSFPGETQYF
>TRBJ2-7|TRBV27|.
CASSPLARYYEQYF
>TRBJ2-4|TRBV19|.
CASSTGTPLTEAKNIQYF
>TRBJ2-1|TRBV25-1|TRBD1
CATQGQGSRSYNEQFF
>TRBJ2-1|TRBV13|TRBD2
CASSSNLAGGNNEQFF
>TRBJ2-3|TRBV6-1|TRBD2
CASSGGGLGTDTQYF
>TRBJ2-7|TRBV27|.
CASSSLGTPSDYEQYF
>TRBJ2-2|TRBV6-6|TRBD1
CASRGPGGAGGELFF
>.|TRBV30|.
CAWSVEGPYEQYF
>TRBJ2-1|TRBV29-1|.
CSATGSYNEQFF
>TRBJ2-3|TRBV5-4|.
CASSPGTTARPDTQYF
>TRBJ2-7|TRBV7-9|.
CASSLGGLEQYF
>TRBJ2-3|TRBV7-9|TRBD2
CASSPSGSTDTQYF
>TRBJ2-3|TRBV5-1|TRBD1
CASSLGQGFTDTQYF
>TRBJ2-5|TRBV19|TRBD2
CASSPRGGGPETQYF
>TRBJ1-4|TRBV30|.
CAWSVVRVHSGRTTNEKLFF
>TRBJ2-3|TRBV30|.
CAWITLGGADTQYF
>TRBJ2-1|TRBV7-9|.
CASSLGEGNEQFF
>TRBJ2-3|TRBV5-1|.
CASSLVEAGGTDTQYF
>TRBJ1-5|TRBV18|.
CASSPGEHQPQHF
>TRBJ1-4|TRBV10-3|.
CAIGGSTNEKLFF
>TRBJ2-2|TRBV19|.
CASPYTGELFF
>TRBJ2-1|TRBV4-1|TRBD2
CASSPRTSGGYNEQFF
>TRBJ1-4|TRBV7-9|.
CASSLGRRPNEKLFF
>TRBJ2-1|TRBV30|.
CAWSVSQGYNEQFF
>TRBJ2-3|TRBV29-1|TRBD2
CSVGSLAGDTDTQYF
>TRBJ2-1|TRBV15|.
CATSRDIGSSYNEQFF
>TRBJ2-7|TRBV10-2|.
CASSEGLPYEQYF
>TRBJ1-2|TRBV5-1|TRBD1
CASSPGQGNYGYTF
>TRBJ1-1|TRBV6-5|.
CASSPRTNAEAFF
>TRBJ2-7|TRBV6-5|.
CASRTTGSSYEQYF
>TRBJ2-3|TRBV7-2|TRBD2
CASRTGLAGKDTQYF
>TRBJ2-5|TRBV27|TRBD2
CASSAPSSGSETQYF
>TRBJ2-7|TRBV28|.
CASSPGGTPYEQYF
>TRBJ2-1|TRBV15|.
CATSRETGAYNEQFF
>TRBJ1-1|TRBV20-1|.
CSTGGGTEAFF
>TRBJ2-1|TRBV6-6|.
CASTGQLNEQFF
>TRBJ2-1|TRBV11-2|.
CASSTRWGDINEQFF
>TRBJ1-1|TRBV10-2|.
CASSESAPNTEAFF
>TRBJ2-5|TRBV4-1|.
CASSRAGAQETQYF
>TRBJ1-1|TRBV30|TRBD1
CAWSMVEGATEAFF
>TRBJ2-5|TRBV4-1|.
CASSPAGGTETQYF
>TRBJ1-1|TRBV15|.
CATSAHTSFISEAFF
>TRBJ2-1|TRBV4-1|.
CASSQGTQYNGQFF